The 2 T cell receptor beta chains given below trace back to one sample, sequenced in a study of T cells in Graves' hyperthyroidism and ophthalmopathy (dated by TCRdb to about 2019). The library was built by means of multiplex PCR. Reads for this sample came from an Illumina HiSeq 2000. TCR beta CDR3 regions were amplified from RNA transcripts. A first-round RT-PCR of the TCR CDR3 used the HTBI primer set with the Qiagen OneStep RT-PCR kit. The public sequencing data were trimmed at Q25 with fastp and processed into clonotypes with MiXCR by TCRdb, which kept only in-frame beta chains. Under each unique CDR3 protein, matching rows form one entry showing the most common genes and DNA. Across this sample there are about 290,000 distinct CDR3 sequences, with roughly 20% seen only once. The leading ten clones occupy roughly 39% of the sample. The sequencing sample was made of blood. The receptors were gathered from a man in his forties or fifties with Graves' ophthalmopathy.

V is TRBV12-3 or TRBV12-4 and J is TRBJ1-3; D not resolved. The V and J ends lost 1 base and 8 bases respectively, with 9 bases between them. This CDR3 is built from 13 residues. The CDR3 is CASSLGTFYTIYF. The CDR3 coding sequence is TGTGCCAGCAGTTTAGGGACGTTTTACACCATATATTTT.

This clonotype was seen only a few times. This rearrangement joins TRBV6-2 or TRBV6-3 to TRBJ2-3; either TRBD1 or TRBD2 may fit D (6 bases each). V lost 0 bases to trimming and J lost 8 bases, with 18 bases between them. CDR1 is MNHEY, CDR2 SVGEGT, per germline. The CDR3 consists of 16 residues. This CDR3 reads CASSYSSPPQGGTQYF. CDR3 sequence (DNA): TGTGCCAGCAGTTACTCGAGCCCCCCACAGGGAGGTACGCAGTATTTT.